This T cell receptor (beta chain) was profiled in a study of T cells in Graves' hyperthyroidism and ophthalmopathy. In this sample, this clonotype turned up many times. The target antigen is unknown. Overall study findings and caveats: Most expanded thyroid clonotypes above 0.001 also appeared in blood. In simple terms, a model built on 13 V-J features told ophthalmopathy apart from stable hyperthyroidism.

Newly diagnosed patients aged 18 to 65 had hyperthyroidism of under 2 months' duration. Uncontrolled infection, other autoimmune disease, pregnancy or lactation led to exclusion. TCR beta CDR3 region amplification was performed from RNA transcripts. HTBI primers were used for first-round RT-PCR of the TCR CDR3. TCRdb re-called the multiplex PCR reads with MiXCR, one entry per CDR3 protein. The repertoire holds hundreds of thousands of distinct CDR3 sequences, about 15% seen once, with about 31% in the top ten. Sequencing was performed on blood. This sequence was found in a young woman with Graves' hyperthyroidism.

The chain's CDR3 is CASSYYQVEQYF. The CDR3 DNA reads as TGTGCCAGCAGTTACTATCAGGTCGAGCAGTACTTC. The chain joins TRBV6-2 or TRBV6-3 to TRBJ2-7; no firm D call. The germline V and J ends were trimmed by 1 base and 6 bases, with 7 bases remaining between them. Per the germline V gene, CDR1 is MNHEY and CDR2 is SVGEGT. CDR3 size: 12 residues.